This T cell receptor (beta chain) was obtained from a study of control samples from healthy donors and cancer patients. This clone was counted a single time. Profiling relied on immunoSEQ multiplex PCR, and the TCRdb table lists in-frame clones only, not all of them. This sample yields about 140,000 clones, of which roughly nine tenths are seen a single time; around 10% belongs to the top ten. Germline V gene lookup returns CDR1 LGHNT and CDR2 FRNRAP. V lost 2 bases to trimming and J lost 3 bases; unmatched junction nucleotides: 5. The CDR3 spans 17 residues. This rearrangement joins TRBV12-5 to TRBJ2-2, with 11 bases that match TRBD2. Sequencing was done on a sample of blood. This clonotype originated in a woman in her 30s in good health. CDR3 residues: CASGLILAGGHTGELFF. The CDR3 DNA sequence: TGTGCTAGTGGTTTGATCTTAGCGGGAGGGCACACCGGGGAGCTGTTTTTT.